Below, 30 T cell receptor beta chains from the same sample are listed, as sequenced in a study of control samples from healthy donors and cancer patients. Profiling relied on immunoSEQ multiplex PCR, and the TCRdb table lists in-frame clones only, not all of them. The repertoire holds tens of thousands of clones, with about 95% as singletons. Sequenced material: blood. The receptors come from a man aged 25 to 45 in good health.

CDR3 sequence reads: CASSQESDAISPLHF. The DNA of the CDR3 is TGCGCCAGCAGCCAAGAGTCGGACGCCATTTCACCCCTCCACTTT. The V and J genes are TRBV4-1 and TRBJ1-6, with D unresolved. Per the germline V gene, CDR1 is MGHRA and CDR2 is YSYEKL. The V end was cut by 0 bases, the J end by 9 bases, with 12 bases between. The CDR3 is 15 residues long.

The chain couples TRBV19 to TRBJ1-5; the D gene is possibly TRBD1 (5 bases). The V gene's germline CDR1 is LNHDA and CDR2 SQIVND (reference sequence). CDR3 size: 15 residues. The V end lost 6 bases, the J end lost 1 base, and 13 bases lay between the germline ends. In DNA, the CDR3 is TGTGCCAGTAGCCCGGGGACGGCGAGCAATCAGCCCCAGCATTTT. This gives the protein CASSPGTASNQPQHF.

This chain joins TRBV5-1 and TRBJ2-1; D is possibly TRBD1 (5 bases). CDR1 SGHRS and CDR2 YFSETQ come from the germline V gene. The length of the CDR3 is 12 residues. Trimming stripped 4 bases from V and 9 bases from J, with 11 bases between. CDR3 in DNA: TGCGCCAGCAGCCTGCTAAGGGGTGAGCAGTTCTTC. It codes for CASSLLRGEQFF.

The rearrangement uses TRBV7-2 and TRBJ2-3, with 13 nucleotides matching TRBD2. This CDR3 contains 17 residues. Germline V gene lookup returns CDR1 SGHTA and CDR2 FQGNSA. V lost 6 bases to trimming and J lost 6 bases; unmatched junction nucleotides: 12. The chain's CDR3 is CASRRTSGGASLDTQYF. The CDR3 coding sequence is TGTGCCAGCAGGAGAACTAGCGGGGGGGCCAGCCTGGATACGCAGTATTTT.

The gene calls are TRBV4-3 and TRBJ2-1; D uncertain. Germline V CDR1 and CDR2: LGHNA, YSLEER. V lost 1 base and J lost 4, with 14 bases in between. The CDR3 consists of 16 residues. The CDR3 sequence: CASSQVVEIKYNEQFF. CDR3 nucleotide sequence: TGCGCCAGCAGCCAAGTTGTAGAGATCAAATACAATGAGCAGTTCTTC.

The rearrangement uses TRBV5-1 and TRBJ1-3; D is undetermined. Germline V CDR1 and CDR2: SGHRS, YFSETQ. This CDR3 spans 14 amino acids. V lost 2 bases to trimming and J lost 0 bases, with 6 bases between them. This CDR3 is CASSFGDSGNTIYF. The CDR3 DNA follows: TGCGCCAGCAGCTTCGGAGACTCTGGAAACACCATATATTTT.

The V call is TRBV9, the J call TRBJ2-1, with 11 bases aligning to TRBD2. The V and J ends lost 2 bases and 6 bases, in that order; junction bases with no gene match: 7. This CDR3 spans 16 amino acids. The germline CDR1 and CDR2 sequences are SGDLS and YYNGEE. The CDR3 reads CASSVLAGTSGNEQFF. Written as DNA, the CDR3 is TGTGCCAGCAGCGTCCTTGCTGGGACTAGCGGCAATGAGCAGTTCTTC.

The chain uses TRBV30 and TRBJ2-3; 8 nucleotides match TRBD2. V trimming: 7 bases; J trimming: 0 bases; junction bases outside the gene matches: 0. The CDR3 covers 12 residues. CDR1 is GTSNPN and CDR2 is SVGIG in the germline V gene (reference sequence). Written as DNA, the CDR3 is TGTGCCTCTAGCGGGAGCACAGATACGCAGTATTTT. Amino acids: CASSGSTDTQYF.

The CDR3 DNA reads TGTGCCAGCTCACCGGACAGGGGTTTGTACGAGCAGTACTTC. It specifies CASSPDRGLYEQYF. The chain recombines TRBV18 with TRBJ2-7; 9 nucleotides agree with TRBD1. The CDR3 contains 14 residues. Germline loops: CDR1 KGHSH, CDR2 LQKENI. Trimming at V came to 3 bases and at J to 4 bases, leaving 4 bases not matched to a gene.

The CDR3 loop reads CASSISGKSYNEQFF. CDR3 DNA sequence: TGCGCCAGCAGTATAAGCGGGAAAAGCTACAATGAGCAGTTCTTC. V and J are TRBV10-1 and TRBJ2-1, with 7 bases that match TRBD2. Germline V CDR1 and CDR2: WNHNN, SYGVQD (reference sequence). J gave up 3 bases and V 5 bases, and 7 bases lay outside the gene matches. This CDR3 has 15 amino acids.

The chain uses TRBV30 and TRBJ2-1; TRBD2 agrees at 9 bases. The CDR3 extends over 14 amino acids. J was trimmed by 4 bases and V by 3 bases; bases with no gene match: 4. The germline CDR1 and CDR2 sequences are GTSNPN and SVGIG (reference sequence). The CDR3 DNA follows: TGTGCCTGGAGCAAACTAGCGGGTTACAATGAGCAGTTCTTC. This translates into CAWSKLAGYNEQFF.

The chain carries TRBV9 and TRBJ2-1; 11 bases are shared with TRBD2. The CDR3 contains 18 residues. The V gene end was trimmed by 0 bases and the J gene end by 0 bases; junction bases not matched to a gene: 5. The germline V gene has CDR1 SGDLS and CDR2 YYNGEE. In nucleotides, the CDR3 is TGTGCCAGCAGCGTAGGTAATAGCGGGAGGGGCTCCTACAATGAGCAGTTCTTC. Its translation is CASSVGNSGRGSYNEQFF.

V usage is TRBV18 and J usage is TRBJ2-7; 7 bases map to TRBD1. V dropped 2 bases and J dropped 10; count of bases not matched to a gene: 8. CDR3 length equals 13 residues. Germline-derived CDR1 and CDR2 are KGHSH and LQKENI. CDR3 region: CASSPGTESYQYF. DNA of the CDR3: TGTGCCAGCTCACCAGGGACAGAAAGTTATCAGTACTTC.

For the CDR3, the DNA is TGTGCCACCGGGACAGTCTACAATGAGCAGTTCTTC. Translated: CATGTVYNEQFF. This chain connects TRBV28 to TRBJ2-1, with TRBD1 matching over 7 bases. Germline assignment: CDR1 MDHEN and CDR2 SYDVKM. Trimming at V came to 10 bases and at J to 3 bases, leaving 3 bases not matched to a gene. This CDR3 region has 12 residues.

The V and J genes are TRBV2 and TRBJ1-2; 7 bases agree with TRBD1. Germline-derived CDR1 and CDR2 are SNHLY and FYNNEI. The length of the CDR3 is 14 residues. J gave up 2 bases and V 5 bases, and 5 bases lay outside the gene matches. CDR3 amino acids: CASSTAGGNYGYTF. The CDR3, as DNA: TGTGCCAGCAGTACCGCAGGGGGAAACTATGGCTACACCTTC.

V is TRBV11-2 and J is TRBJ2-7; D is unclear. The V gene lost 4 bases and the J gene lost 0 bases, with 16 bases spanning the gap. The CDR3 covers 16 residues. CDR1 and CDR2 from the germline V gene are SGHAT and FQNNGV. CDR3 nucleotide sequence: TGTGCCAGCAGCTCAGGAGCGCTTTCAGGCTCCTACGAGCAGTACTTC. Translating gives CASSSGALSGSYEQYF.

This chain uses TRBV4-2 with TRBJ1-2; a possible D gene is TRBD1 (5 bases). Germline CDR1 and CDR2: LGHNA and YNFKEQ. The V end lost 3 bases, the J end lost 5 bases, and 13 bases lay between the germline ends. The CDR3 consists of 14 residues. CDR3 protein: CASSQGPLGYGYTF. The CDR3 nucleotides read TGTGCCAGCAGCCAGGGGCCTTTAGGGTATGGCTACACCTTC.

The rearrangement uses TRBV19 and TRBJ1-1; possibly TRBD1 for D (5 bases). The CDR3 contains 13 residues. The V gene's germline CDR1 is LNHDA and CDR2 SQIVND (reference sequence). V lost 1 base and J lost 5, with 8 bases in between. DNA for the CDR3: TGTGCCAGTAGTATAGGCTGGGGGACTGAAGCTTTCTTT. Translation gives CASSIGWGTEAFF.

The chain couples TRBV7-2 to TRBJ2-5; TRBD2 matches at 7 bases. The CDR3 is 14 amino acids. Trimming took 6 bases from V and 4 from J; bases not matched to a gene: 8. Germline V gives CDR1 SGHTA, CDR2 FQGNSA. The CDR3 DNA sequence: TGTGCCAGCAGGCAACCGGGAGGCGGAGAGACCCAGTACTTC. It codes for CASRQPGGGETQYF.

The V call is TRBV4-3, the J call TRBJ2-6; D remains unclear. Germline CDR1 and CDR2: LGHNA and YSLEER. Trimming stripped 1 base from V and 2 bases from J, with 18 bases between. The CDR3 runs to 19 residues. As DNA, the CDR3 is TGCGCCAGCAGCCAAGGTGGGAAGGGAATAAAGGCTGGGGCCAACGTCCTGACTTTC. The encoded protein is CASSQGGKGIKAGANVLTF.

J is TRBJ1-5 and V is TRBV13, with D possibly TRBD1 on 5 matching bases. The germline V gene has CDR1 PRHDT and CDR2 FYEKMQ (reference sequence). This CDR3 is built from 12 residues. V dropped 4 bases and J dropped 7 bases, with 8 bases sitting between them. The CDR3 spells CASSSGNQPQHF. The CDR3 coding sequence is TGTGCCAGCAGCTCAGGGAACCAGCCCCAGCATTTT.

This sequence joins TRBV19 and TRBJ2-5; weak D call: TRBD1 (6 bases). The CDR3 totals 14 residues. Trimming took 4 bases from V and 7 from J, leaving 16 bases between them. Per the germline V gene, CDR1 is LNHDA and CDR2 is SQIVND (reference sequence). DNA of the CDR3: TGTGCCAGTAGTAGGTCACAGGGTCCGAGGACCCAGTACTTC. Translated, it gives CASSRSQGPRTQYF.

The genes are TRBV29-1 and TRBJ1-1; 8 nucleotides line up with TRBD1. CDR1 and CDR2 from the germline V gene are SQVTM and ANQGSEA. Trimming took 7 bases from V and 5 from J; bases not matched to a gene: 9. The CDR3 covers 13 residues. CDR3 in amino acids: CSGHRGLGTEAFF. The CDR3 coding sequence is TGCAGCGGACACAGGGGGTTGGGGACTGAAGCTTTCTTT.

The chain uses TRBV7-2 and TRBJ2-5, with 7 bases that match TRBD2. V was clipped by 5 bases and J by 1 base; unmatched bases: 4. CDR1 is SGHTA, CDR2 FQGNSA, per germline. CDR3 length: 14 residues. CDR3 nucleotides: TGTGCCAGCAGCCCCGGGACTACCCAAGAGACCCAGTACTTC. Its protein is CASSPGTTQETQYF.

The CDR3 is CASSPWISNTGELFF. The CDR3 DNA reads as TGTGCCAGCAGCCCCTGGATCTCGAACACCGGGGAGCTGTTTTTT. This sequence joins TRBV7-2 and TRBJ2-2; D is unresolved. Germline lookup yields CDR1 SGHTA and CDR2 FQGNSA. V was cut by 5 bases and J by 0 bases, with 10 bases left in between. The CDR3 consists of 15 residues.

The table lists this clone with a count of one. The chain joins TRBV11-2 to TRBJ2-1; 8 bases line up with TRBD2. The J segment lost 9 bases and the V segment lost 3 bases, leaving 10 bases of the junction unmatched. This CDR3 contains 15 residues. Germline V lookup: CDR1 SGHAT, CDR2 FQNNGV. The CDR3, as DNA: TGTGCCAGCAGCTTTGGACTAGCCCCATCGGTTGAGCAGTTCTTC. This gives the protein CASSFGLAPSVEQFF.

The chain carries TRBV7-9 and TRBJ2-7, with 9 bases lining up with TRBD1. CDR3 length equals 18 residues. Trimming removed 3 bases from V and 5 bases from J; junction bases left unmatched: 17. CDR1 is SEHNR, CDR2 FQNEAQ, per germline (reference sequence). CDR3 sequence: CASSLQPKTGQGFHEQYF. For the CDR3, the DNA is TGTGCCAGCAGCTTGCAACCTAAAACGGGACAGGGCTTCCACGAGCAGTACTTC.

The chain links TRBV7-9 to TRBJ1-1, with TRBD1 matching over 9 bases. Per the germline V gene, CDR1 is SEHNR and CDR2 is FQNEAQ (reference sequence). V lost 7 bases and J lost 1; bases outside the gene matches: 10. The CDR3 totals 16 residues. For the CDR3, the DNA is TGTGCCAGCACCATAACAGGGGGCCAGGGGAACACTGAAGCTTTCTTT. Translated: CASTITGGQGNTEAFF.

The rearrangement links TRBV28 to TRBJ1-1; D unclear. This CDR3 contains 11 residues. V lost 6 bases, J lost 4 bases, and 6 bases lay in between. Germline lookup yields CDR1 MDHEN and CDR2 SYDVKM. CDR3 sequence: CASSTVTEAFF. CDR3 in DNA: TGTGCCAGCAGCACTGTCACTGAAGCTTTCTTT.

The V gene is TRBV7-9, the J gene TRBJ1-2; D is perhaps TRBD1 (5 bases). The V gene's germline CDR1 is SEHNR and CDR2 FQNEAQ (reference sequence). Trimming cost V 3 bases and J 8 bases, with 16 bases left between them. The CDR3 sequence is 14 residues long. CDR3 sequence: CASSLGPDFVGYTF. DNA for the CDR3: TGTGCCAGCAGCTTGGGACCAGATTTCGTCGGCTACACCTTC.